Below, 27 T cell receptor beta chains from the same sample are listed, as sequenced in a study of response to subunit inactivated influenza vaccine. Using its own MiXCR run on the RT-PCR reads, TCRdb lists one record per CDR3 protein. The data hold hundreds of thousands of distinct CDR3 sequences, with less than 20% observed a single time. Sequences were derived from PBMCs from blood, sampled more than 4 days after vaccination. These TCRs come from a man in his fifties who received an inactivated influenza vaccine.

A few counts support this clonotype. This chain uses TRBV20-1 with TRBJ2-1, with 10 bases aligning to TRBD2. Germline lookup yields CDR1 DFQATT and CDR2 SNEGSKA (reference sequence). The J segment lost 9 bases and the V segment lost 6 bases, leaving 14 bases of the junction unmatched. CDR3 length: 15 residues. In DNA form, the CDR3 reads TGCAGTGCCAAAGCGGGAGGGCCCGGGAGGAGTGAGCAGTTCTTC. Protein sequence: CSAKAGGPGRSEQFF.

This chain joins TRBV12-3 or TRBV12-4 and TRBJ2-3; D call uncertain. This CDR3 is built from 14 residues. V shed 3 bases and J shed 5 bases, with 12 bases lying between them. The CDR3 DNA follows: TGTGCCAGCAGTTTCGAAACATCACAAGATACGCAGTATTTT. This encodes CASSFETSQDTQYF.

This clonotype appeared many times. The gene calls are TRBV18 and TRBJ2-5; TRBD1 is a possible D gene (6 bases). Germline V gene sequence: CDR1 KGHSH, CDR2 LQKENI. The CDR3 totals 14 residues. Trimming took off 3 bases at V and 3 bases at J, with 11 bases between the two ends. The CDR3 here is CASSPPGQKETQYF. The CDR3 nucleotides are TGTGCCAGCTCACCCCCGGGACAAAAAGAGACCCAGTACTTC.

This clonotype showed up just a few times. In nucleotides, the CDR3 is TGCAGTGCTAGGGGGACTCTCGCTGAAGCTTTCTTT. The encoded protein is CSARGTLAEAFF. This rearrangement joins TRBV20-1 to TRBJ1-1, with D tentatively TRBD1 (5 bases). The CDR3 extends over 12 amino acids. V lost 3 bases and J 6 bases, leaving 11 bases between the germline ends. Per germline, CDR1 DFQATT and CDR2 SNEGSKA (reference sequence).

This clonotype has only a few counts. The genes are TRBV12-3 or TRBV12-4 and TRBJ1-5, with 7 bases identical to TRBD1. V was pared by 6 bases and J by 4 bases, with 6 bases of the junction left unmatched. CDR3 length equals 14 residues. The CDR3 sequence: CASRAGQWNQPQHF. The CDR3 nucleotides read TGTGCCAGCAGGGCGGGACAGTGGAATCAGCCCCAGCATTTT.

Of note for this clonotype: Germline is not matched at one junction end, which may reflect a read error. The rearrangement joins TRBV19 to TRBJ1-2, with TRBD1 identical over 9 bases. Germline-derived CDR1 and CDR2 are LNHDA and SQIVND (reference sequence). The CDR3 loop spans 15 amino acids. CDR3: CAGRLPGQGGYGYTF. CDR3 in DNA: TGTGCCGGTAGGTTGCCGGGACAGGGAGGCTATGGCTACACCTTC. The complete variable domain, with remaining parts taken from reference TRBV19 and TRBJ1-2, reads DGGITQSPKYLFRKEGQNVTLSCEQNLNHDAMYWYRQDPGQGLRLIYYSQIVNDFQKGDIAEGYSVSREKKESFPLTVTSAQKNPTAFYLCAGRLPGQGGYGYTFGSGTRLTVV.

The V gene is TRBV7-9, the J gene TRBJ2-2; 11 positions match TRBD1. Germline CDR1 SEHNR, CDR2 FQNEAQ (reference sequence). The CDR3 covers 17 residues. V was pared by 5 bases and J by 7 bases, with 12 bases of the junction left unmatched. CDR3 sequence (DNA): TGTGCCAGCAGCGCTCGGGACAGGGGGATAATGGTCGGGGAGCTGTTTTTT. It specifies CASSARDRGIMVGELFF.

This clonotype was detected ten times or more. V is TRBV20-1 and J is TRBJ2-3; D may correspond to TRBD1 or TRBD2 (5 bases each). In germline, CDR1 is DFQATT, CDR2 SNEGSKA (reference sequence). This CDR3 region has 15 residues. V was clipped by 6 bases and J by 4 bases, with 20 bases between them. The CDR3: CSATDTVGAPDTQYF. CDR3 DNA: TGCAGTGCAACCGACACGGTCGGGGCACCAGATACGCAGTATTTT.

The chain couples TRBV5-1 to TRBJ1-2; D is unclear. The length of the CDR3 is 14 residues. CDR1 SGHRS and CDR2 YFSETQ come from the germline V gene. Trimming removed 0 bases from V and 8 bases from J, with 14 bases in between. The DNA for the CDR3 is TGCGCCAGCAGCTTGGTTGCAGAGAGGGAAGGCTACACCTTC. It encodes CASSLVAEREGYTF.

J is TRBJ2-5 and V is TRBV12-3 or TRBV12-4; D uncertain. This CDR3 contains 12 residues. V shed 4 bases and J shed 5 bases, with 8 bases lying between them. The CDR3 bases are TGTGCCAGCAGTTGGGATACGGAGACCCAGTACTTC. Protein: CASSWDTETQYF.

The chain has TRBV20-1 and TRBJ2-2, with TRBD2 matching over 9 bases. This CDR3 spans 16 amino acids. V trimming: 6 bases; J trimming: 2 bases; junction bases outside the gene matches: 10. The V gene's germline CDR1 is DFQATT and CDR2 SNEGSKA (reference sequence). CDR3 amino acids: CSAKAGTSRNTGELFF. In DNA, the CDR3 is TGCAGTGCCAAAGCCGGGACTAGCAGAAACACCGGGGAGCTGTTTTTT.

The chain recombines TRBV5-6 with TRBJ2-3; no firm D call. CDR1 SGHDT and CDR2 YYEEEE come from the germline V gene. Trimming took off 1 base at V and 0 bases at J, with 9 bases between the two ends. This CDR3 has 15 amino acids. CDR3 sequence: CASSLPGPSTDTQYF. CDR3 sequence (DNA): TGTGCCAGCAGCTTGCCCGGCCCGAGCACAGATACGCAGTATTTT.

V gene TRBV15 combines with J gene TRBJ2-5, with 7 bases fitting TRBD1. Germline V gene data show CDR1 as LNHNV and CDR2 as YYDKDF (reference sequence). CDR3 size: 14 residues. Trimming took 0 bases from V and 4 from J; bases not matched to a gene: 2. The CDR3 sequence: CATSRDQGVETQYF. The DNA of the CDR3 is TGTGCCACCAGCAGAGATCAGGGGGTAGAGACCCAGTACTTC.

This rearrangement joins TRBV9 to TRBJ1-2; the D gene is possibly TRBD1 (5 bases). CDR3 length: 14 residues. V was cut by 4 bases and J by 3 bases, with 13 bases left in between. Germline CDR1 is SGDLS and CDR2 is YYNGEE. The CDR3 reads CASSPGPYDYGYTF. The CDR3 nucleotides read TGTGCCAGCAGCCCGGGGCCCTACGACTATGGCTACACCTTC.

This chain connects TRBV4-3 to TRBJ2-7; 9 bases line up with TRBD2. The germline CDR1 and CDR2 sequences are LGHNA and YSLEER. V gave up 1 base and J gave up 4 bases; unmatched junction bases: 8. CDR3 size: 16 residues. CDR3: CASSQGFAGGKYEQYF. The CDR3 DNA sequence: TGCGCCAGCAGCCAAGGGTTTGCGGGAGGGAAATACGAGCAGTACTTC.

V is TRBV28 and J is TRBJ2-7; D remains unclear. Looked up from germline, CDR1 is MDHEN and CDR2 is SYDVKM. Trimming took off 3 bases at V and 5 bases at J, with 11 bases between the two ends. The CDR3 totals 13 residues. CDR3 residues: CASSFSYGNEQYF. The CDR3 DNA follows: TGTGCCAGCAGTTTTAGCTATGGAAACGAGCAGTACTTC. The full variable domain, rest sourced from reference TRBV28 and TRBJ2-7, is DVKVTQSSRYLVKRTGEKVFLECVQDMDHENMFWYRQDPGLGLRLIYFSYDVKMKEKGDIPEGYSVSREKKERFSLILESASTNQTSMYLCASSFSYGNEQYFGPGTRLTVT.

This clonotype occurred a few times. The genes are TRBV12-3 or TRBV12-4 and TRBJ1-2; no definite D call. Trimming shortened V by 3 bases and J by 4 bases, and 12 bases separated the two germline ends. The CDR3 contains 14 residues. CDR3 in amino acids: CASSLPSRGYGYTF. CDR3 bases: TGTGCCAGCAGTTTGCCGAGTAGAGGCTATGGCTACACCTTC.

This sequence joins TRBV6-2 or TRBV6-3 and TRBJ2-5; D uncertain. The CDR3 has 14 residues. V was pared by 6 bases and J by 0 bases, with 11 bases between. The V gene's germline CDR1 is MNHEY and CDR2 SVGEGT. CDR3 bases: TGTGCCAGCAGGACACGGGCTAACCAAGAGACCCAGTACTTC. Translating it yields CASRTRANQETQYF.

The J gene is TRBJ2-6, the V gene TRBV11-2; 7 nucleotides agree with TRBD2. J was trimmed by 2 bases and V by 5 bases; bases with no gene match: 6. CDR3 length: 16 amino acids. Germline V gene sequence: CDR1 SGHAT, CDR2 FQNNGV. The CDR3, as DNA: TGTGCCAGCAGCCCGAAACTAGCGACTGGGGCCAACGTCCTGACTTTC. It specifies CASSPKLATGANVLTF. The complete variable domain, with remaining parts taken from reference TRBV11-2 and TRBJ2-6, reads EAGVAQSPRYKIIEKRQSVAFWCNPISGHATLYWYQQILGQGPKLLIQFQNNGVVDDSQLPKDRFSAERLKGVDSTLKIQPAKLEDSAVYLCASSPKLATGANVLTFGAGSRLTVL.

This chain uses TRBV7-8 with TRBJ2-1, with 10 bases lining up with TRBD2. The ends lost 3 bases at V and 8 bases at J; junction bases unmatched: 13. The germline V gene encodes CDR1 SGHVS and CDR2 FQNEAQ. The CDR3 length is 17 residues. The CDR3 DNA reads TGTGCCAGCAGCTTCCGACTACGTAGCGGGAGGCCAGATGAGCAGTTCTTC. This sequence encodes CASSFRLRSGRPDEQFF.

This clonotype was seen a handful of times. The J gene is TRBJ1-1, the V gene TRBV12-3 or TRBV12-4, with 8 bases fitting TRBD1. This CDR3 is built from 16 residues. Trimming took 3 bases from V and 0 from J; bases not matched to a gene: 6. This CDR3 is CASSLGQGAVNTEAFF. DNA of the CDR3: TGTGCCAGCAGTTTGGGGCAGGGGGCCGTGAACACTGAAGCTTTCTTT.

This clonotype was observed a handful of times. The CDR3 nucleotides are TGCAGTGCTAGAGATCTTGAGCGGGGGGCGCAAGAGACCCAGTACTTC. Its translation is CSARDLERGAQETQYF. The chain has TRBV20-1 and TRBJ2-5, with TRBD2 matching 9 bases. Trimming cost V 0 bases and J 2 bases; bases outside gene matches: 7. CDR3 size: 16 residues. The germline gives CDR1 DFQATT, CDR2 SNEGSKA (reference sequence).

Only a few counts were recorded for this clonotype. This chain connects TRBV12-3 or TRBV12-4 to TRBJ2-5; 8 nucleotides match TRBD1. The ends lost 5 bases at V and 5 bases at J; junction bases unmatched: 10. CDR3 size: 15 residues. In DNA, the CDR3 is TGTGCCAGCAGTACAGGGGGTGGTTTGAAGGAGACCCAGTACTTC. Translation: CASSTGGGLKETQYF.

V is TRBV6-9 and J is TRBJ1-2; D is undetermined. The CDR3 spans 15 residues. CDR1 is MNHGY, CDR2 SVAAGI, per germline. The germline V and J ends were trimmed by 0 bases and 2 bases, with 10 bases remaining between them. CDR3 coding DNA: TGTGCCAGCAGTTATTCCAAACAGTTGAACTATGGCTACACCTTC. Encoded protein: CASSYSKQLNYGYTF.

This chain uses TRBV2 with TRBJ2-1; 10 nucleotides line up with TRBD2. Losses at the gene ends were 4 bases for V and 2 bases for J; bases not matched to a gene: 8. The germline V gene encodes CDR1 SNHLY and CDR2 FYNNEI. The CDR3 runs to 17 residues. This CDR3 is CASSGAMGLATYNEQFF. The CDR3, as DNA: TGTGCCAGCAGTGGGGCTATGGGACTAGCGACCTACAATGAGCAGTTCTTC.

The chain employs TRBV11-2 and TRBJ1-1; 7 nucleotides match TRBD1. CDR1 and CDR2 from the germline V gene are SGHAT and FQNNGV. The CDR3 is made up of 17 amino acids. The J segment lost 2 bases and the V segment lost 5 bases, leaving 14 bases of the junction unmatched. CDR3 protein: CASSLQPPGGLNTEAFF. The CDR3 nucleotides read TGTGCCAGCAGCCTCCAGCCTCCAGGGGGGTTAAACACTGAAGCTTTCTTT.

This clonotype was seen only a few times. The CDR3 region is CAISESPGGVVLDTIYF. The CDR3 bases are TGTGCCATCAGTGAGTCACCAGGTGGTGTGGTATTGGACACCATATATTTT. The V call is TRBV10-3, the J call TRBJ1-3, with D uncertain. The CDR3 loop spans 17 amino acids. Germline CDR1 is ENHRY and CDR2 is SYGVKD. The V end lost 0 bases, the J end lost 8 bases, and 20 bases lay between the germline ends.